These T cell receptor beta chains were read from a single sample in a study of beta chain features in type 1 diabetes. The method was immunoSEQ multiplex PCR; TCRdb's version includes in-frame clones alone and lacks a portion of them. The data show about 360,000 clones, with roughly an eighth seen just once and about 0.018% held by the top ten. The material sequenced was naive CD4+ T cells from blood. The source is a man younger than 30 in good health. Each CDR3 is given with its conserved first and last residue. Each record gives: V gene, D gene, CDR3 length, clone size, J gene, CDR3 protein, CDR3 DNA. The D gene is left open where the match is weak. Rows may omit the clone size; those that give it use once, few, many or a size class.

v_gene: TRBV11-3; d_gene: TRBD2; len: 14; abundance: .; j_gene: TRBJ2-1; CDR3aa: CASSRGLAGNEQFF; CDR3nt: TGTGCCAGCAGCCGTGGTCTAGCGGGAAATGAGCAGTTCTTC
v_gene: TRBV4-2; d_gene: TRBD1; len: 16; abundance: few; j_gene: TRBJ1-2; CDR3aa: CASSKGGTGTNYGYTF; CDR3nt: TGTGCCAGCAGCAAAGGGGGCACAGGCACTAACTATGGCTACACCTTC
v_gene: TRBV7-3; d_gene: TRBD2; len: 15; abundance: .; j_gene: TRBJ2-7; CDR3aa: CASSYSGTSRYEQYF; CDR3nt: TGTGCCAGCAGCTATTCCGGGACTAGTCGCTACGAGCAGTACTTC
v_gene: TRBV19; d_gene: TRBD1; len: 14; abundance: .; j_gene: TRBJ1-2; CDR3aa: CASSAGQGNYGYTF; CDR3nt: TGTGCCAGTAGTGCCGGACAGGGAAACTATGGCTACACCTTC
v_gene: TRBV15; d_gene: TRBD1; len: 13; abundance: .; j_gene: TRBJ2-7; CDR3aa: CATSGTGHYEQYF; CDR3nt: TGTGCCACCAGCGGGACAGGGCACTACGAGCAGTACTTC
v_gene: TRBV7-6; d_gene: TRBD1; len: 18; abundance: .; j_gene: TRBJ2-2; CDR3aa: CASSPVAGTGYGTGELFF; CDR3nt: TGTGCCAGCAGCCCCGTCGCCGGGACAGGGTATGGCACCGGGGAGCTGTTTTTT
v_gene: TRBV25-1; d_gene: TRBD2; len: 16; abundance: few; j_gene: TRBJ2-5; CDR3aa: CASSVRAGGPGETQYF; CDR3nt: TGTGCCAGCAGTGTAAGAGCGGGGGGGCCGGGGGAGACCCAGTACTTC
v_gene: TRBV30; d_gene: .; len: 12; abundance: .; j_gene: TRBJ2-7; CDR3aa: CAWSRIAYEQYF; CDR3nt: TGTGCCTGGAGTCGCATAGCCTACGAGCAGTACTTC
v_gene: TRBV11-2; d_gene: .; len: 13; abundance: few; j_gene: TRBJ1-1; CDR3aa: CASSLQLNTEAFF; CDR3nt: TGTGCCAGCAGCCTCCAGTTGAACACTGAAGCTTTCTTT
v_gene: TRBV28; d_gene: .; len: 13; abundance: .; j_gene: TRBJ2-7; CDR3aa: CASSLYLSYEQYF; CDR3nt: TGTGCCAGCAGTTTATATTTGAGCTACGAGCAGTACTTC
v_gene: TRBV6-1; d_gene: TRBD1; len: 14; abundance: .; j_gene: TRBJ2-5; CDR3aa: CANSGQGKFQTQYF; CDR3nt: TGTGCCAACAGCGGACAGGGGAAATTCCAGACCCAGTACTTC
v_gene: TRBV28; d_gene: TRBD1; len: 16; abundance: .; j_gene: TRBJ2-7; CDR3aa: CASSTKIGQGAHEQYF; CDR3nt: TGTGCCAGCTCGACGAAGATTGGACAGGGGGCCCACGAGCAGTACTTC
v_gene: TRBV15; d_gene: .; len: 15; abundance: once; j_gene: TRBJ1-2; CDR3aa: CATSSHPDIWDGYTF; CDR3nt: TGTGCCACCAGCAGTCATCCGGACATATGGGATGGCTACACCTTC
v_gene: TRBV7-2; d_gene: .; len: 14; abundance: .; j_gene: TRBJ2-5; CDR3aa: CASSFQRGEETQYF; CDR3nt: TGTGCCAGCAGCTTCCAACGCGGAGAAGAGACCCAGTACTTC
v_gene: TRBV6-5; d_gene: TRBD2; len: 16; abundance: few; j_gene: TRBJ2-3; CDR3aa: CASSYLLAGGTDTQYF; CDR3nt: TGTGCCAGCAGTTACCTCCTAGCGGGGGGCACAGATACGCAGTATTTT
v_gene: TRBV19; d_gene: TRBD2; len: 15; abundance: .; j_gene: TRBJ2-5; CDR3aa: CASRPAGALQETQYF; CDR3nt: TGTGCCAGTAGACCAGCGGGAGCGCTACAAGAGACCCAGTACTTC
v_gene: TRBV10-3; d_gene: TRBD2; len: 17; abundance: .; j_gene: TRBJ2-1; CDR3aa: CAISESSLASGRYEQFF; CDR3nt: TGTGCCATCAGTGAGTCTTCGTTGGCTAGCGGGAGGTATGAGCAGTTCTTC
v_gene: TRBV28; d_gene: TRBD1; len: 15; abundance: few; j_gene: TRBJ2-7; CDR3aa: CASSLFPQGAYEQYF; CDR3nt: TGTGCCAGCAGTTTATTCCCGCAGGGGGCCTACGAGCAGTACTTC
v_gene: TRBV7-2; d_gene: .; len: 13; abundance: few; j_gene: TRBJ1-1; CDR3aa: CASSPWQRTEAFF; CDR3nt: TGTGCCAGCAGCCCCTGGCAACGCACTGAAGCTTTCTTT
v_gene: TRBV7-9; d_gene: TRBD2; len: 15; abundance: few; j_gene: TRBJ2-7; CDR3aa: CASSREGAGQYEQYF; CDR3nt: TGTGCCAGCAGCCGGGAGGGAGCGGGACAATACGAGCAGTACTTC
v_gene: TRBV15; d_gene: .; len: 13; abundance: .; j_gene: TRBJ2-5; CDR3aa: CATSSRDLGTQYF; CDR3nt: TGTGCCACCAGCTCCCGGGACTTAGGGACCCAGTACTTC
v_gene: TRBV10-3; d_gene: .; len: 13; abundance: once; j_gene: TRBJ1-1; CDR3aa: CAISDGQTTEAFF; CDR3nt: TGTGCCATCAGTGATGGGCAGACCACTGAAGCTTTCTTT
v_gene: TRBV27; d_gene: TRBD1; len: 16; abundance: few; j_gene: TRBJ2-3; CDR3aa: CASSIDRGSPTDTQYF; CDR3nt: TGTGCCAGCAGTATAGACAGGGGATCTCCCACAGATACGCAGTATTTT
v_gene: TRBV28; d_gene: .; len: 19; abundance: few; j_gene: TRBJ1-5; CDR3aa: CASSSIWGTGFVSNQPQHF; CDR3nt: TGTGCCAGCAGTTCCATCTGGGGGACTGGGTTTGTAAGCAATCAGCCCCAGCATTTT
v_gene: TRBV29-1; d_gene: .; len: 13; abundance: many; j_gene: TRBJ2-2; CDR3aa: CSVDRANTGELFF; CDR3nt: TGCAGCGTTGACAGGGCGAACACCGGGGAGCTGTTTTTT
v_gene: TRBV2; d_gene: .; len: 13; abundance: .; j_gene: TRBJ1-1; CDR3aa: CASKGMMNTEAFF; CDR3nt: TGTGCCAGCAAGGGGATGATGAACACTGAAGCTTTCTTT
v_gene: TRBV7-2; d_gene: .; len: 14; abundance: few; j_gene: TRBJ2-5; CDR3aa: CASSQGAGPETQYF; CDR3nt: TGTGCCAGCAGCCAAGGGGCGGGGCCGGAGACCCAGTACTTC
v_gene: TRBV29-1; d_gene: TRBD2; len: 12; abundance: many; j_gene: TRBJ2-7; CDR3aa: CSVGRGRNEQYF; CDR3nt: TGCAGCGTTGGTCGCGGGAGGAACGAGCAGTACTTC
v_gene: TRBV7-2; d_gene: .; len: 15; abundance: few; j_gene: TRBJ1-6; CDR3aa: CASSLAAFGNSPLHF; CDR3nt: TGTGCCAGCAGCTTAGCGGCATTTGGCAATTCACCCCTCCACTTT
v_gene: TRBV7-9; d_gene: TRBD2; len: 16; abundance: .; j_gene: TRBJ2-5; CDR3aa: CASSPGLAGVSETQYF; CDR3nt: TGTGCCAGCAGCCCCGGACTAGCGGGAGTTAGTGAGACCCAGTACTTC
v_gene: TRBV14; d_gene: TRBD1; len: 17; abundance: .; j_gene: TRBJ1-2; CDR3aa: CASSLTRGTGAGGGYTF; CDR3nt: TGTGCCAGCAGCCTGACGCGCGGGACAGGGGCCGGCGGTGGCTACACCTTC
v_gene: TRBV28; d_gene: TRBD1; len: 15; abundance: few; j_gene: TRBJ1-6; CDR3aa: CASRYPTGAAAPLHF; CDR3nt: TGTGCCAGCCGCTACCCGACAGGGGCGGCGGCACCCCTCCACTTT
v_gene: TRBV30; d_gene: TRBD2; len: 16; abundance: few; j_gene: TRBJ2-2; CDR3aa: CASFLTSAYRTGELFF; CDR3nt: TGTGCCAGTTTCCTAACTAGCGCCTACAGAACCGGGGAGCTGTTTTTT
v_gene: TRBV7-3; d_gene: TRBD2; len: 20; abundance: few; j_gene: TRBJ2-3; CDR3aa: CASRSGLAGGKDVRWDTQYF; CDR3nt: TGTGCCAGCAGATCCGGACTAGCGGGAGGAAAGGATGTACGGTGGGATACGCAGTATTTT
v_gene: TRBV7-3; d_gene: .; len: 13; abundance: .; j_gene: TRBJ1-1; CDR3aa: CASSLEGTPEAFF; CDR3nt: TGTGCCAGCAGCTTAGAGGGAACCCCTGAAGCTTTCTTT
v_gene: TRBV7-8; d_gene: .; len: 12; abundance: .; j_gene: TRBJ1-2; CDR3aa: CASSPPGGGYTF; CDR3nt: TGTGCCAGCAGCCCCCCCGGGGGAGGCTACACCTTC
v_gene: TRBV9; d_gene: .; len: 14; abundance: few; j_gene: TRBJ2-7; CDR3aa: CASSVGPGSYEQYF; CDR3nt: TGTGCCAGCAGCGTAGGACCAGGGTCTTACGAGCAGTACTTC
v_gene: TRBV27; d_gene: .; len: 14; abundance: few; j_gene: TRBJ1-4; CDR3aa: CASSLEGDVAKLFF; CDR3nt: TGTGCCAGCAGTTTAGAGGGGGATGTTGCAAAACTGTTTTTT
v_gene: TRBV29-1; d_gene: .; len: 14; abundance: .; j_gene: TRBJ2-2; CDR3aa: CSVVRSPDTGELFF; CDR3nt: TGCAGCGTTGTCAGGTCCCCCGACACCGGGGAGCTGTTTTTT